The source of this TCR beta chain is a study of blood T cell repertoires in COVID-19. As originally analysed: By means of reference gene primer amplification, nucleated cell counts were estimated. The assay was immunoSEQ multiplex PCR, and TCRdb's table has in-frame clones only and misses some. V and J calls and clone size are those listed in that table; D and trimming were worked out from the DNA. The data show approximately 290,000 clones, 87% seen once. The germline gives CDR1 LGHNA, CDR2 YNFKEQ. V lost 5 bases and J 4 bases, leaving 13 bases between the germline ends. The CDR3 sequence is 14 residues long.

The chain uses TRBV4-2 and TRBJ2-3; TRBD2 might be the D (6 bases). The receptor's source is a man aged 18 to 30 with active or convalescent COVID-19. The sequenced material came from peripheral blood. The CDR3 reads CASSAHVAADTQYF. The CDR3 nucleotides are TGTGCCAGCAGCGCGCACGTAGCGGCAGATACGCAGTATTTT.